Shown below are 4 T cell receptor beta chains from a single sample sequenced in a study of blood T cells in healthy people across ages. With a J-beta primer mix and a sample-barcoded 5' primer, a second PCR ran roughly 6 to 12 cycles. One entry per CDR3 protein results from TCRdb running MiXCR on the 5' RACE reads. The sample has some 1.5 million distinct CDR3 sequences; about 28% are singletons. What was sequenced was blood. The receptors were sampled from a woman younger than 45 in good health.

This clonotype was recorded many times. The DNA for the CDR3 is TGTGCCAGCAGCGGACCGGGACTAGCGGGAGGGCCAAAGACCCAGTACTTC. It yields the protein CASSGPGLAGGPKTQYF. The genes are TRBV6-2 or TRBV6-3 and TRBJ2-5; 16 bases are a match to TRBD2. The CDR3 spans 17 residues. Per germline, CDR1 MNHEY and CDR2 SVGEGT. V shed 6 bases and J 6 bases; nucleotides not matched to a gene: 10.

There are many counts of this clonotype. V is TRBV5-1 and J is TRBJ2-5; D gene ambiguous. V was clipped by 1 base and J by 2 bases, with 6 bases between them. The CDR3 runs to 13 residues. Germline V gives CDR1 SGHRS, CDR2 YFSETQ. CDR3 sequence reads: CASSLPQQETQYF. CDR3 sequence (DNA): TGCGCCAGCAGCTTGCCTCAACAAGAGACCCAGTACTTC.

The CDR3 DNA is TGTGCCATCAATTCGGGGGACGATGAAAAACTGTTTTTT. Amino acids: CAINSGDDEKLFF. V usage is TRBV10-3 and J usage is TRBJ1-4, with D tentatively TRBD1 (5 bases). Trimming stripped 7 bases from V and 6 bases from J, with 12 bases between. CDR3 length: 13 residues. CDR1 and CDR2 (germline): ENHRY, SYGVKD.

The rearrangement joins TRBV7-9 to TRBJ2-4, with D possibly matching TRBD2 (6 bases). CDR3 size: 15 residues. CDR1 and CDR2 from the germline V gene are SEHNR and FQNEAQ (reference sequence). V lost 5 bases and J 5 bases, leaving 16 bases between the germline ends. CDR3 protein: CASSPRDSGENIQYF. CDR3 DNA: TGTGCCAGCAGCCCCCGCGATAGCGGAGAAAACATTCAGTACTTC.